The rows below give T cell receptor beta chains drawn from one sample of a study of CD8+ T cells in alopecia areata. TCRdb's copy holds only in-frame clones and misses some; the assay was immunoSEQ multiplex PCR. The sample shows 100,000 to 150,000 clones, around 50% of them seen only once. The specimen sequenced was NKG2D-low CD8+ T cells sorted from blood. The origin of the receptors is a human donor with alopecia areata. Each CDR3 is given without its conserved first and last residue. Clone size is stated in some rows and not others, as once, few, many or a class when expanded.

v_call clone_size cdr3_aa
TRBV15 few ATSRLSSEQY
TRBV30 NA AWSVRESSYNEQF
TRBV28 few ASSAASEAF
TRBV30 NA AWMQGLTGELF
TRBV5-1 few ASRFEVEQY
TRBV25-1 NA ASSEFEAQEQY
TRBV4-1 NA ASSRSLGSGANVLT
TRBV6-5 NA ASREQGAHEQY
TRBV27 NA ASSLFETGDTQY
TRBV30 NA AWRRDSKGTPLH
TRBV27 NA ASSSWTGGPDTQY
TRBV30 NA AWSVDSTNNEQF
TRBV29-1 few SVDGGAEAF
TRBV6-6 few ASSYKEAETQY
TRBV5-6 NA ASSSRPAANSPLH
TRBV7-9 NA ASSAPGTPGQPQH
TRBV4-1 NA ASWSANTEAF
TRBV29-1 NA SVAAPGVVNEQF
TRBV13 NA ASSPRTAATEAF
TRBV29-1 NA SVETGGSYEQY
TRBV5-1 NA ASSLAGDEQY
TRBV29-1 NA SARDSFSLTDTQY
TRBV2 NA ASSLRGQGPIEQY
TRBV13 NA ASSSGQGIDTQY
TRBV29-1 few SVESPPGLAGAPYNEQF
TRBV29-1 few SVFPGSTDTQY
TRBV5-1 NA ASSTDTNEQF
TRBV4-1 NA ASSQTALAGLTDTQY
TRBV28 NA ATRDGSYEQY
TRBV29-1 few SVEEGPPETQY
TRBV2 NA ASSPDGRYEQY